Presented here are 27 T cell receptor beta chains from one specimen sequenced in a study of cytomegalovirus exposure and HLA in healthy donors. PCR amplification relied on 60 Vbeta primers (plus 13 Jbeta primers). Sequenced by immunoSEQ multiplex PCR; TCRdb stores in-frame clones only, minus some. The sample lists 150,000 to 200,000 clones, about 72% occurring once. The sequenced material came from PBMCs. These receptors were taken from a girl aged 10-17 years in good health and CMV-seronegative.

This chain links TRBV4-1 with TRBJ1-6, with D tentatively TRBD1 (5 bases). The CDR3 has 17 amino acids. Germline CDR1 is MGHRA and CDR2 is YSYEKL. The germline V and J ends were trimmed by 4 bases and 10 bases, with 23 bases remaining between them. This chain's CDR3 is CASSPLTGQGGVSPLHF. CDR3 DNA sequence: TGCGCCAGCAGCCCCTTAACGGGTCAGGGCGGGGTATCACCCCTCCACTTT.

The gene calls are TRBV7-9 and TRBJ2-1, with a tentative D call TRBD2 (5 bases). The germline V gene has CDR1 SEHNR and CDR2 FQNEAQ (reference sequence). This CDR3 region has 14 residues. V was pared by 4 bases and J by 1 base, with 8 bases between. The CDR3 sequence: CASSWPGSYNEQFF. CDR3 bases: TGTGCCAGCAGCTGGCCGGGATCCTACAATGAGCAGTTCTTC.

The rearrangement joins TRBV9 to TRBJ1-3, with no clear D. V was trimmed by 0 bases and J by 0 bases, leaving 10 bases between them. From germline, CDR1 is SGDLS and CDR2 YYNGEE. CDR3 size: 16 residues. The CDR3 nucleotides read TGTGCCAGCAGCGTAGGGGCAGCCGCCTCTGGAAACACCATATATTTT. Translation: CASSVGAAASGNTIYF.

This rearrangement joins TRBV19 to TRBJ1-5, with D possibly matching TRBD1 (5 bases). Germline V lookup: CDR1 LNHDA, CDR2 SQIVND (reference sequence). This CDR3 spans 14 amino acids. The V and J ends lost 5 bases and 2 bases respectively, with 10 bases between them. This CDR3 is CASSFTGGNQPQHF. CDR3 DNA: TGTGCCAGTAGTTTTACGGGGGGCAATCAGCCCCAGCATTTT. The whole variable domain, remainder taken from reference TRBV19 and TRBJ1-5, is DGGITQSPKYLFRKEGQNVTLSCEQNLNHDAMYWYRQDPGQGLRLIYYSQIVNDFQKGDIAEGYSVSREKKESFPLTVTSAQKNPTAFYLCASSFTGGNQPQHFGDGTRLSIL.

The genes are TRBV6-1 and TRBJ2-5; TRBD2 is a possible D gene (6 bases). The CDR3 runs 13 residues. V lost 8 bases and J lost 5, with 15 bases in between. Looked up from germline, CDR1 is MNHNS and CDR2 is SASEGT. The CDR3 region has the DNA TGTGCCAGCTCCCGGGAGACGGGGGAGACCCAGTACTTC. It specifies CASSRETGETQYF.

This clone was observed at least ten times. This chain joins TRBV10-3 and TRBJ1-1, with D possibly TRBD1 on 5 matching bases. The length of the CDR3 is 13 residues. The V end lost 7 bases, the J end lost 0 bases, and 9 bases lay between the germline ends. Germline V gene data show CDR1 as ENHRY and CDR2 as SYGVKD. The CDR3: CAIIAGMNTEAFF. The CDR3 coding sequence is TGTGCCATCATAGCAGGGATGAACACTGAAGCTTTCTTT.

The chain recombines TRBV6-5 with TRBJ2-1; 8 bases are shared with TRBD1. The CDR3 is 14 amino acids. Germline CDR1 MNHEY, CDR2 SVGAGI. After removal of 5 bases from V and 3 bases from J, the junction contained 3 bases not matched to a gene. DNA for the CDR3: TGTGCCAGCAGTCAGACAGGGGTCTACAATGAGCAGTTCTTC. Its protein product is CASSQTGVYNEQFF.

J is TRBJ2-5 and V is TRBV5-4, with D possibly matching TRBD1 (6 bases). V was shortened by 2 bases and J by 1 base, with 9 bases between the two germline ends. Germline values: CDR1 SGHNT, CDR2 YYREEE (reference sequence). The CDR3 has 14 residues. In DNA, the CDR3 is TGTGCCAGCAGCTTCGGACAGAGCCAAGAGACCCAGTACTTC. It translates to CASSFGQSQETQYF. Full variable domain (rest looked up from reference TRBV5-4 and TRBJ2-5): ETGVTQSPTHLIKTRGQQVTLRCSSQSGHNTVSWYQQALGQGPQFIFQYYREEENGRGNFPPRFSGLQFPNYSSELNVNALELDDSALYLCASSFGQSQETQYFGPGTRLLVL.

This clone was detected once. The chain has TRBV18 and TRBJ2-3; 7 bases match TRBD1. The CDR3 covers 13 residues. With V trimmed by 3 bases and J by 3 bases, 0 bases remained unmatched. Germline loops: CDR1 KGHSH, CDR2 LQKENI. The CDR3 nucleotides are TGTGCCAGCTCACCGGACAGGACAGATACGCAGTATTTT. Translated, it gives CASSPDRTDTQYF.

This rearrangement joins TRBV5-5 to TRBJ1-3, with TRBD1 matching 9 bases. Unmatched junction bases numbered 8, after V lost 3 bases and J lost 1 base. The V gene's germline CDR1 is SGHKS and CDR2 YYEKEE (reference sequence). The CDR3 is 17 amino acids. This CDR3 is CASSSMDRGRSGNTIYF. DNA for the CDR3: TGTGCCAGCAGCTCTATGGACAGGGGCCGATCTGGAAACACCATATATTTT.

This chain connects TRBV2 to TRBJ2-5; D possibly corresponds to TRBD2 (6 bases). CDR3 length: 14 residues. The germline CDR1 and CDR2 sequences are SNHLY and FYNNEI. The ends were cut back, 8 bases at V and 5 bases at J, with 18 bases in the middle. The CDR3 sequence is CASHPIRGGETQYF. CDR3 sequence (DNA): TGTGCCAGCCACCCTATCCGAGGAGGGGAGACCCAGTACTTC.

The rearrangement links TRBV7-9 to TRBJ1-2; possibly TRBD1 for D (5 bases). Trimming left V 6 bases short and J 5 bases short, with 13 bases between. Germline CDR1 is SEHNR and CDR2 is FQNEAQ (reference sequence). The length of the CDR3 is 13 residues. The CDR3 region is CASRRDGGYGYTF. The CDR3, as DNA: TGTGCCAGCAGGCGGGACGGAGGATATGGCTACACCTTC. The full variable domain, rest sourced from reference TRBV7-9 and TRBJ1-2, is DTGVSQNPRHKITKRGQNVTFRCDPISEHNRLYWYRQTLGQGPEFLTYFQNEAQLEKSRLLSDRFSAERPKGSFSTLEIQRTEQGDSAMYLCASRRDGGYGYTFGSGTRLTVV.

CDR3: CASGPDLSTEAFF. In DNA form, the CDR3 reads TGTGCCAGCGGCCCTGACTTGAGCACTGAAGCTTTCTTT. The gene calls are TRBV7-9 and TRBJ1-1; D not certain. Trimming left V 8 bases short and J 4 bases short, with 14 bases between. Germline assignment: CDR1 SEHNR and CDR2 FQNEAQ (reference sequence). The CDR3 has 13 residues.

CDR3 in DNA: TGCGCCAGCAGCTCCCCAGGGGCGAACACCGGGGAGCTGTTTTTT. Its translation is CASSSPGANTGELFF. The chain employs TRBV5-1 and TRBJ2-2; TRBD1 might be the D (6 bases). Germline V gene lookup returns CDR1 SGHRS and CDR2 YFSETQ. The V gene lost 3 bases and the J gene lost 0 bases, with 9 bases spanning the gap. There are 15 residues in the CDR3.

This chain uses TRBV5-8 with TRBJ2-7; tentative D call: TRBD1 (6 bases). Looked up from germline, CDR1 is SGHTS and CDR2 is YDEGEE. The CDR3 loop spans 13 amino acids. The V end lost 4 bases, the J end lost 0 bases, and 8 bases lay between the germline ends. In nucleotides, the CDR3 is TGTGCCAGCAGCCCGGGACACTCCTACGAGCAGTACTTC. Its translation is CASSPGHSYEQYF.

The chain uses TRBV5-1 and TRBJ1-4; D might be TRBD1 (5 bases). There are 14 residues in the CDR3. Germline values: CDR1 SGHRS, CDR2 YFSETQ. Deletions cut 2 bases from V and 6 bases from J, with 11 bases between. CDR3 protein: CASSLGQGYEKLFF. CDR3 in DNA: TGCGCCAGCAGCTTAGGCCAGGGCTATGAAAAACTGTTTTTT.

The chain employs TRBV2 and TRBJ2-7; the D gene is possibly TRBD2 (5 bases). This CDR3 is 14 amino acids long. V was trimmed by 7 bases and J by 4 bases, leaving 17 bases between them. Germline CDR1 is SNHLY and CDR2 is FYNNEI. The CDR3 DNA is TGTGCCAGCACCAAGGACGCGGGTCGATACGAGCAGTACTTC. Amino acid sequence: CASTKDAGRYEQYF.

The chain uses TRBV19 and TRBJ2-1, with 7 bases fitting TRBD1. From germline, CDR1 is LNHDA and CDR2 SQIVND (reference sequence). This CDR3 region has 16 residues. The ends lost 3 bases at V and 8 bases at J; junction bases unmatched: 13. The CDR3 DNA sequence: TGTGCCAGTAGTATTTTCGGGACAGCAGGTCGAGATGAGCAGTTCTTC. Translation: CASSIFGTAGRDEQFF. The full variable domain, in which reference TRBV19 and TRBJ2-1 provide the parts outside the CDR3, is DGGITQSPKYLFRKEGQNVTLSCEQNLNHDAMYWYRQDPGQGLRLIYYSQIVNDFQKGDIAEGYSVSREKKESFPLTVTSAQKNPTAFYLCASSIFGTAGRDEQFFGPGTRLTVL.

This clone turned up a few times. This rearrangement joins TRBV7-6 to TRBJ2-5, with D perhaps TRBD1 (6 bases). The CDR3 contains 14 residues. Germline V gene lookup returns CDR1 SGHVS and CDR2 FNYEAQ. Trimming shortened V by 0 bases and J by 4 bases, and 9 bases separated the two germline ends. The CDR3 sequence: CASSLAPGAETQYF. The CDR3 coding sequence is TGTGCCAGCAGCTTAGCGCCAGGGGCAGAGACCCAGTACTTC.

The chain couples TRBV6-5 to TRBJ2-2; TRBD2 aligns across 8 bases. The CDR3 consists of 15 residues. In germline, CDR1 is MNHEY, CDR2 SVGAGI. V trimming: 7 bases; J trimming: 0 bases; junction bases outside the gene matches: 4. The CDR3 bases are TGTGCCAGCAAAGGACTAGCCGCGAACACCGGGGAGCTGTTTTTT. Encoded protein: CASKGLAANTGELFF.

The chain is built from TRBV27 and TRBJ1-1; D ambiguous. Germline CDR1 MNHEY, CDR2 SMNVEV (reference sequence). The CDR3 sequence is 14 residues long. The V and J ends lost 2 bases and 1 base respectively, with 8 bases between them. In nucleotides, the CDR3 is TGTGCCAGCAGTTTACTGGACTCGAACACTGAAGCTTTCTTT. It yields the protein CASSLLDSNTEAFF.

This clone was counted between two and nine times. CDR3 sequence reads: CASSLGDSLLHF. The CDR3 DNA sequence: TGTGCCAGCAGCTTAGGGGACAGTCTCCTCCACTTT. V is TRBV13 and J is TRBJ1-6; a weak D match, TRBD1 (6 bases). The V end was cut by 0 bases, the J end by 15 bases, with 9 bases between. Germline V CDR1 and CDR2: PRHDT, FYEKMQ (reference sequence). This CDR3 spans 12 amino acids.

The chain has TRBV6-1 and TRBJ1-1; D is possibly TRBD1 (5 bases). Per the germline V gene, CDR1 is MNHNS and CDR2 is SASEGT. Trimming stripped 0 bases from V and 8 bases from J, with 10 bases between. The CDR3 has 13 amino acids. CDR3 in amino acids: CASSEAIRGEAFF. The DNA for the CDR3 is TGTGCCAGCAGTGAAGCGATTCGGGGGGAAGCTTTCTTT.

This clone has more than one count but fewer than ten. The V call is TRBV5-5, the J call TRBJ1-1; TRBD1 aligns across 7 bases. Germline V gives CDR1 SGHKS, CDR2 YYEKEE (reference sequence). V was pared by 0 bases and J by 7 bases, with 0 bases of the junction left unmatched. The CDR3 runs to 12 residues. CDR3 region: CASSLDRGEAFF. CDR3 DNA: TGTGCCAGCAGCTTGGACAGGGGTGAAGCTTTCTTT.

This clone was seen just once. The chain links TRBV5-1 to TRBJ1-1, with TRBD1 identical over 10 bases. After removal of 5 bases from V and 4 bases from J, the junction contained 11 bases not matched to a gene. Germline V gene data show CDR1 as SGHRS and CDR2 as YFSETQ. The CDR3 sequence is 16 residues long. The CDR3 loop reads CASSLAGTGEGTEAFF. CDR3 DNA: TGCGCCAGCAGTCTCGCCGGGACAGGGGAGGGCACTGAAGCTTTCTTT.

The chain combines TRBV5-6 with TRBJ1-1; TRBD1 matches at 8 bases. Germline assignment: CDR1 SGHDT and CDR2 YYEEEE. Trimming cost V 2 bases and J 3 bases; bases outside gene matches: 6. This CDR3 is built from 15 residues. This CDR3 is CASSFRTGWDTEAFF. As DNA, the CDR3 is TGTGCCAGCAGCTTTCGGACAGGGTGGGACACTGAAGCTTTCTTT.

The gene calls are TRBV4-1 and TRBJ2-3; 9 positions match TRBD2. Germline CDR1 reads MGHRA; CDR2 reads YSYEKL. J gave up 8 bases and V 2 bases, and 14 bases lay outside the gene matches. The CDR3 covers 17 residues. In DNA form, the CDR3 reads TGCGCCAGCAGCCAACCCGCCGGCGGGGGGGCCCCAGCTACGCAGTATTTT. Translation gives CASSQPAGGGAPATQYF.